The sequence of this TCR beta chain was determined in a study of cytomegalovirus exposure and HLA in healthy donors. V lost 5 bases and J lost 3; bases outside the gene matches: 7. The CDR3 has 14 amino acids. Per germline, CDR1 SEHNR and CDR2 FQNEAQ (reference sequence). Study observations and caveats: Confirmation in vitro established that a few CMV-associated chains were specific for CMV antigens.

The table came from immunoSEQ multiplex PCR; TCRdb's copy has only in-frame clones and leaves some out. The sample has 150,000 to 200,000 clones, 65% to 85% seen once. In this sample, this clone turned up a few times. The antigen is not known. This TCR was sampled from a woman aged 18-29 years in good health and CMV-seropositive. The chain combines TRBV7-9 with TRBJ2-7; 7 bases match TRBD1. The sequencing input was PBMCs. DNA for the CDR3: TGTGCCAGCAGCCCTCGGGACAGACTCTACGAGCAGTACTTC. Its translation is CASSPRDRLYEQYF.